This TCR beta chain was recorded in a study of regulatory T cells in long-lasting Graves disease. Building the TCR beta libraries relied on iRepertoire HTBI primers, and CDR3 regions underwent Arm-PCR. TCRdb re-analysed the multiplex PCR reads in MiXCR, keeping a single row per CDR3 protein. The data contain roughly 500,000 distinct CDR3 sequences, 12% of them singletons. Time point meaning: newly diagnosed GD, antithyroid drugs for less than 3 months. There was RNA extracted from PBMCs, and the TCR library was made from it. In Xi'an, China, an endocrinology department was the source of patients. Germline V gene sequence: CDR1 MDHEN, CDR2 SYDVKM. The CDR3 has 14 residues. V shed 6 bases, J shed 7 bases, and the junction held 10 bases outside the gene matches. Overall study findings and caveats: Persistent patients had more shared public clonotypes (around 2,800) than new patients (about 900).

This clonotype showed up many times. Its antigen is still unknown. The sample was also reused in another study, on T cells in Graves' hyperthyroidism and ophthalmopathy.

The source of this sequence is a woman aged 25-40 years with Graves disease. The sample consisted of peripheral blood mononuclear cells (PBMCs), taken at new diagnosis, from a patient treated with antithyroid drugs. V and J are TRBV28 and TRBJ2-7; TRBD1 aligns across 9 bases. DNA for the CDR3: TGTGCCAGCAGCCCGACCCGGGACAGGGAGGAGCAGTACTTC. The encoded protein is CASSPTRDREEQYF.